This TCR beta chain was identified during a study of T cell responses to AZD1222 COVID-19 vaccine. General study results and limits: Breadth and depth of Spike-specific TCRs rose after two AZD1222 doses.

V dropped 7 bases and J dropped 8 bases, with 21 bases sitting between them. Germline V CDR1 and CDR2: LNHDA, SQIVND (reference sequence). The CDR3 totals 15 residues. Some clones are missing from TCRdb's copy, which holds only in-frame ones; the method was immunoSEQ multiplex PCR. The sample lists about 92,000 clones; about nine tenths were seen once. On this clone itself: The target antigen is unknown.

This TCR came from an adult in good health. The sample in question was peripheral blood, obtained on day 0 of AZD1222 vaccination. The V call is TRBV19, the J call TRBJ1-3; tentative D call: TRBD1 (5 bases). CDR3 amino acids: CASTLQWHQGDTIYF. The CDR3 nucleotides read TGTGCCAGTACCCTCCAATGGCACCAAGGGGACACCATATATTTT.